This T cell receptor beta chain was retrieved from a study of CD8+ T cells in alopecia areata (dated by TCRdb to the late 2010s). Background on the whole study: Skin from C3H/HeJ donors with spontaneous alopecia (about 6-13 months old) was grafted onto female C3H/HeJ recipients aged roughly 7-11 weeks. TCRbeta CDR3 regions were amplified by immunoSEQ multiplex PCR with 35 Vbeta forward and 13 Jbeta reverse primers. Scalp clonality was compared across normal scalp (n=4), patchy alopecia areata scalp (n=8), and alopecia totalis/universalis scalp (n=8). In humans, TCRbeta sequencing was performed on scalp tissue and on sorted CD4+ and CD8+ peripheral blood T cells from healthy controls and from patients with patchy or totalis/universalis alopecia areata. RNA was obtained with the PAXgene miRNA kit for fixed scalp, the miRNeasy kit for PBMCs, and the RNeasy kit for mouse skin. In both human patients and the C3H/HeJ mouse model, the study applied high-throughput TCRbeta sequencing to look at T cell clonal expansion in alopecia areata. Study-wide conclusions, independent of this receptor: Lesional scalp, especially in alopecia totalis/universalis, showed higher clonality and more expanded CD8+ clones than normal scalp, suggesting antigenic drive. Unlike mouse skin, where gammadelta T cells dominate, normal human skin contains resident alphabeta T cells that get sequenced too, which complicates analysis of the scalp TCR repertoire. Shared TCR sequences between patients were less evident than in mice, which may be partly attributable to HLA diversity in the patient population.

Cells from pooled mouse cutaneous lymph nodes were stained for CD4, CD8alpha, NKG2D, NKG2ACE and other markers and then sorted on a BD Influx. This clone was picked up a small number of times. Its target antigen remains unknown. Mouse gene names and germline sequences are the ones reported for this receptor. The read ends 3 residues before the CDR3 terminus; that terminus is restored from the germline J gene. Receptor amplification or capture employed the immunoSEQ multiplex PCR assay. To provide template for TCR sequencing, every sample had RNA extracted and reverse transcribed into cDNA. SuperScript III was used to make first-strand cDNA, primed with a 2:1 mix of oligo-dT and random hexamers. Amplification bias was assessed with a synthetic immune receptor repertoire, and residual bias was removed computationally. Libraries were sequenced on Illumina HiSeq using 60 bp reads that covered the CDR3 and were read from J toward V. The paper's processing steps were these. Raw reads were preprocessed for error removal, and CDR3 was defined according to IMGT conventions as running from the conserved cysteine to phenylalanine. Clonality was computed as 1 minus the Shannon entropy, with the entropy normalized by log2 of the number of productive unique TCRs. Whether scalp clones were CD4 or CD8 was inferred by matching scalp TCRbeta sequences against CD4 and CD8 repertoires sorted from blood. The clones in this table, taken by TCRdb from immuneACCESS, are in-frame only. Not every clone is retained; where verified, under half of the shortfall comes from an unresolved V gene, and the cause of the rest is unknown. That table gives V, J and clone size, and the DNA gave D and trimming. In this sample, more than 250,000 clones appear, none counted once only. The ten largest account for 0.9% to 1.5% of the sample.

The CDR3 has 15 amino acids, counting the end cysteine and phenylalanine. Sequencing covers 36 bases of the CDR3, shown here with the frame starting at base 1. The germline V gene gives CDR1 as NNHDY and CDR2 as SYVADS. V lost 0 bases and J lost 9 bases; the stretch between them is 13 bases long. The chain employs TRBV13-3 and TRBJ1-6; TRBD1 is a weak D gene call, 6 bases matching. TRBJ1-6 is an ORF; its function is uncertain. The origin of this receptor is a C3H/HeJ mouse with alopecia areata. With respect to MHC, this strain carries the haplotype H2-k. The sequencing input was CD4+ T cells sorted from a lymph node. The encoded CDR3 is CASSDATGRRSPLYF. The part of the CDR3 DNA that was read is TGTGCCAGCAGTGATGCTACAGGGAGGCGTTCGCCC.